Below, 24 T cell receptor beta chains from the same sample are listed, as sequenced in a study of blood T cell repertoires in COVID-19 (dated by TCRdb to the early 2020s). Libraries were built with the immunoSEQ multiplex PCR assay. In its TCRdb copy, this immuneACCESS table keeps in-frame sequences only and misses some clones. Where compared with another copy, unresolved V genes explain less than half of these, and the others have no known cause. For this sample there are about 160,000 clones; around four fifths appear just once. Of the sample, 2.9% falls within the top ten clones. Source material: peripheral blood. Receptors originate from a woman in her fifties or sixties with acute or convalescent COVID-19.

The chain has TRBV7-2 and TRBJ2-7; 8 bases match TRBD2. The CDR3 length is 14 residues. The V segment lost 3 bases and the J segment 7 bases; nucleotides outside the gene matches: 8. Germline CDR1 reads SGHTA; CDR2 reads FQGNSA. The CDR3 DNA reads TGTGCCAGCAGCTTCAGCGGGGGTGTGCTTGAGCAGTACTTC. Protein sequence: CASSFSGGVLEQYF.

V gene TRBV11-3 combines with J gene TRBJ2-2; D is possibly TRBD2 (5 bases). CDR3 length equals 14 residues. With 5 bases removed from V and 5 bases from J, the gap between germline ends came to 12 bases. Germline-derived CDR1 and CDR2 are SGHNT and YENEEA. CDR3 in amino acids: CASSLRTGTGELFF. CDR3 DNA sequence: TGTGCCAGCAGCCTACGTACGGGGACCGGGGAGCTGTTTTTT.

This clone has just a few counts. The gene calls are TRBV13 and TRBJ2-1, with 7 bases fitting TRBD1. The CDR3 is 16 amino acids. CDR1 is PRHDT and CDR2 is FYEKMQ in the germline V gene (reference sequence). The J segment lost 7 bases and the V segment lost 0 bases, leaving 9 bases of the junction unmatched. The CDR3 reads CASSLGRQGSFNEQFF. CDR3 DNA: TGTGCCAGCAGCTTAGGACGACAGGGAAGTTTTAATGAGCAGTTCTTC.

Remarks on this clone: The sample holds other DNA sequences that translate to the same CDR3. This chain joins TRBV5-1 and TRBJ2-7; TRBD1 aligns across 10 bases. V shed 2 bases and J 2 bases; nucleotides not matched to a gene: 4. The CDR3 spans 15 residues. Germline-derived CDR1 and CDR2 are SGHRS and YFSETQ. The CDR3 protein is CASSLGQGGTYEQYF. In nucleotides, the CDR3 is TGCGCCAGCAGCTTAGGACAGGGGGGTACCTACGAGCAGTACTTC.

There are a few counts of this clone. The chain uses TRBV5-1 and TRBJ1-2; TRBD1 agrees at 9 bases. The germline V gene encodes CDR1 SGHRS and CDR2 YFSETQ. The CDR3 consists of 15 residues. Trimming removed 0 bases from V and 4 bases from J; junction bases left unmatched: 4. The CDR3 protein is CASSLEDRGPYGYTF. The CDR3 nucleotides are TGCGCCAGCAGCTTGGAGGACAGGGGCCCCTATGGCTACACCTTC.

The chain has TRBV28 and TRBJ1-6; 8 bases are shared with TRBD1. V lost 1 base and J lost 8; bases outside the gene matches: 7. Germline CDR1 MDHEN, CDR2 SYDVKM. This CDR3 contains 16 residues. DNA for the CDR3: TGTGCCAGCAGTTTATCGTCAGGGGGCGGGTATTCACCCCTCCACTTT. Translating it yields CASSLSSGGGYSPLHF.

V and J are TRBV21-1 and TRBJ1-4. TRBV21-1 is described as a pseudogene. This CDR3 has 13 amino acids. Here the CDR3 reads CAYGRGACEKLFF. CDR3 bases: TGTGCCTACGGGAGGGGGGCATGTGAAAAACTGTTTTTT.

The chain recombines TRBV2 with TRBJ1-1; 10 positions agree with TRBD1. Germline CDR1 and CDR2: SNHLY and FYNNEI. The length of the CDR3 is 15 residues. Trimming at V came to 6 bases and at J to 1 base, leaving 5 bases not matched to a gene. The CDR3 is CASRPRDRGNTEAFF. For the CDR3, the DNA is TGTGCCAGCAGGCCGAGGGACAGGGGGAACACTGAAGCTTTCTTT.

The rearrangement links TRBV19 to TRBJ2-7, with a possible D match to TRBD1 (6 bases). V lost 3 bases, J lost 2 bases, and 17 bases lay in between. Germline CDR1 reads LNHDA; CDR2 reads SQIVND (reference sequence). CDR3 length: 16 amino acids. CDR3: CASSITGPTNPYEQYF. The CDR3 region has the DNA TGTGCCAGTAGTATCACAGGGCCGACGAATCCCTACGAGCAGTACTTC.

This chain's CDR3 is CASSQDRTVQETQYF. The CDR3 DNA is TGCGCCAGCAGCCAAGATAGGACAGTCCAAGAGACCCAGTACTTC. V and J are TRBV4-1 and TRBJ2-5, with a tentative D call TRBD1 (6 bases). Germline assignment: CDR1 MGHRA and CDR2 YSYEKL. V dropped 0 bases and J dropped 1 base, with 9 bases sitting between them. There are 15 residues in the CDR3.

CDR3 bases: TGTGCCAGCAGCCCGCTGGGTAGGGGAGGTAGGAACACTGAAGCTTTCTTT. It yields the protein CASSPLGRGGRNTEAFF. The genes are TRBV27 and TRBJ1-1; possibly TRBD1 for D (5 bases). The CDR3 totals 17 residues. V was shortened by 6 bases and J by 1 base, with 21 bases between the two germline ends. In germline, CDR1 is MNHEY, CDR2 SMNVEV (reference sequence).

The chain combines TRBV2 with TRBJ1-2; TRBD1 matches 7 bases. CDR3 size: 17 residues. With V trimmed by 3 bases and J by 4 bases, 14 bases remained unmatched. In germline, CDR1 is SNHLY, CDR2 FYNNEI. CDR3 amino acids: CASSDRGQAKRFYGYTF. The CDR3 DNA sequence: TGTGCCAGCAGTGATCGTGGACAGGCTAAGCGATTCTATGGCTACACCTTC.

This clone was recorded once. The CDR3 DNA sequence: TGTGCCAGCACTCACGGCTACGGGGGCAGGGGGTATGGCTACACCTTC. The encoded protein is CASTHGYGGRGYGYTF. This rearrangement joins TRBV28 to TRBJ1-2, with 7 bases identical to TRBD1. The germline V gene encodes CDR1 MDHEN and CDR2 SYDVKM. The CDR3 is 16 residues long. The V segment lost 7 bases and the J segment 5 bases; nucleotides outside the gene matches: 16.

The V and J genes are TRBV19 and TRBJ2-7, with 9 nucleotides matching TRBD2. This CDR3 has 15 residues. V lost 3 bases, J lost 3 bases, and 6 bases stayed unmatched. The germline V gene has CDR1 LNHDA and CDR2 SQIVND (reference sequence). CDR3 amino acids: CASSILRAGGYEQYF. CDR3 in DNA: TGTGCCAGTAGTATTTTAAGAGCGGGGGGCTACGAGCAGTACTTC.

This clone occurred a few times. This chain connects TRBV7-2 to TRBJ2-3, with 14 bases aligning to TRBD2. CDR1 is SGHTA, CDR2 FQGNSA, per germline. J lost 2 bases, V lost 3 bases, and 7 bases had no gene match. The CDR3 loop spans 18 amino acids. The CDR3 loop is CASSFRLAGGIYTDTQYF. In DNA form, the CDR3 reads TGTGCCAGCAGCTTCCGACTAGCGGGGGGGATATACACAGATACGCAGTATTTT.

CDR3 sequence (DNA): TGTGCCAGCAGCCTTCAAGGACCGGGACAGGGATCCTATAATTCACCCCTCCACTTT. Amino acid sequence: CASSLQGPGQGSYNSPLHF. This rearrangement joins TRBV4-2 to TRBJ1-6, with 9 bases aligning to TRBD1. Germline V gives CDR1 LGHNA, CDR2 YNFKEQ. The CDR3 length is 19 residues. Trimming removed 4 bases from V and 1 base from J; junction bases left unmatched: 11.

CDR3 sequence (DNA): TGTGCCAGTCACGCGCAGGTAAACGCTGAAGCTTTCTTT. This sequence encodes CASHAQVNAEAFF. The chain couples TRBV18 to TRBJ1-1; D gene uncertain. Germline-derived CDR1 and CDR2 are KGHSH and LQKENI. Trimming stripped 9 bases from V and 6 bases from J, with 17 bases between. This CDR3 has 13 amino acids.

This clone has ten or more counts. This rearrangement joins TRBV9 to TRBJ1-1, with D perhaps TRBD1 (6 bases). The germline V gene has CDR1 SGDLS and CDR2 YYNGEE. The CDR3 sequence is 13 residues long. The V end was cut by 5 bases, the J end by 0 bases, with 8 bases between. CDR3 nucleotide sequence: TGTGCCAGCAGTCCAGGGGTGAACACTGAAGCTTTCTTT. Protein product: CASSPGVNTEAFF.

The chain combines TRBV27 with TRBJ2-3; D call uncertain. Looked up from germline, CDR1 is MNHEY and CDR2 is SMNVEV (reference sequence). The CDR3 is made up of 15 amino acids. V lost 2 bases and J lost 0, with 9 bases in between. Here the CDR3 DNA reads TGTGCCAGCAGTTTAGGTACCACTAGCACAGATACGCAGTATTTT. This sequence encodes CASSLGTTSTDTQYF.

The V gene is TRBV5-1, the J gene TRBJ1-5; maybe TRBD1 (5 bases). The CDR3 length is 14 residues. CDR1 and CDR2 (germline): SGHRS, YFSETQ. V lost 2 bases and J 5 bases, leaving 11 bases between the germline ends. DNA of the CDR3: TGCGCCAGCAGCTTCTACTGGGGGGATCAGCCCCAGCATTTT. It yields the protein CASSFYWGDQPQHF.

The J gene is TRBJ2-7, the V gene TRBV5-4, with 8 nucleotides matching TRBD1. The CDR3 consists of 14 residues. In germline, CDR1 is SGHNT, CDR2 YYREEE (reference sequence). The V gene end was trimmed by 4 bases and the J gene end by 6 bases; junction bases not matched to a gene: 9. The CDR3 reads CASSDRTGPVEQYF. The CDR3 DNA reads TGTGCCAGCAGCGATCGGACAGGGCCCGTCGAGCAGTACTTC. Filled out from reference TRBV5-4 and TRBJ2-7, the complete variable domain reads ETGVTQSPTHLIKTRGQQVTLRCSSQSGHNTVSWYQQALGQGPQFIFQYYREEENGRGNFPPRFSGLQFPNYSSELNVNALELDDSALYLCASSDRTGPVEQYFGPGTRLTVT.

This chain connects TRBV5-5 to TRBJ1-2; TRBD1 is a possible D gene (6 bases). The CDR3 loop spans 15 amino acids. The V end lost 4 bases, the J end lost 4 bases, and 17 bases lay between the germline ends. Germline V gene sequence: CDR1 SGHKS, CDR2 YYEKEE (reference sequence). The CDR3 DNA is TGTGCCAGCAGCGGACATGGGGGGGCCGGCTATGGCTACACCTTC. Translation: CASSGHGGAGYGYTF.

The chain carries TRBV3-1 (or the pseudogene TRBV3-2) and TRBJ1-4; D is perhaps TRBD1 (5 bases). Germline V gives CDR1 LGHDT, CDR2 YNNKEL (reference sequence). This CDR3 is 14 amino acids long. The V end lost 4 bases, the J end lost 5 bases, and 11 bases lay between the germline ends. For the CDR3, the DNA is TGTGCCAGCAGCCTACGACAGAGAAATGAAAAACTGTTTTTT. Protein product: CASSLRQRNEKLFF.

This clone is medium-sized within its sample. The chain joins TRBV27 to TRBJ2-5; 9 nucleotides line up with TRBD2. V lost 5 bases and J lost 5; bases outside the gene matches: 12. The CDR3 consists of 16 residues. Germline V gives CDR1 MNHEY, CDR2 SMNVEV (reference sequence). The CDR3 sequence: CASSPMLRGLAETQYF. CDR3 DNA: TGTGCCAGCAGTCCAATGCTTAGGGGACTAGCCGAGACCCAGTACTTC.